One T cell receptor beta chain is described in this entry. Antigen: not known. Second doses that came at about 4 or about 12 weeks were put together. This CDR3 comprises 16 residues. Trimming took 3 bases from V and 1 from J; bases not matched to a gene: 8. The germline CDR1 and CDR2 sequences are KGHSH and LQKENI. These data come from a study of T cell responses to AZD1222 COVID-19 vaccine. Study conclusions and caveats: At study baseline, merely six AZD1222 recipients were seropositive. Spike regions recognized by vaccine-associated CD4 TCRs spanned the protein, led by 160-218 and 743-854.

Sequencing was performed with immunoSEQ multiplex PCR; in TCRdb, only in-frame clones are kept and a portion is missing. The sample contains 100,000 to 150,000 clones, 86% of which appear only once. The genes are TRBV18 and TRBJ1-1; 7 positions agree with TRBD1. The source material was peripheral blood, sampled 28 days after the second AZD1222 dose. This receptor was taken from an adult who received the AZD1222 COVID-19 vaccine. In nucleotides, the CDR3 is TGTGCCAGCTCACCTCGGGCAGGGGGAGAGAACACTGAAGCTTTCTTT. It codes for CASSPRAGGENTEAFF.